The following is a TCR beta chain sequence with its context. As originally analysed: Counts of nucleated cells, estimated from reference gene primer amplification, were obtained. Some clones are missing from TCRdb's copy, which holds only in-frame ones; the method was immunoSEQ multiplex PCR. V, J and clone size derive from that table, while D and trimming were established from the DNA sequence. The sample has some 70,000 clones, 90% seen once. Germline loops: CDR1 MDHEN, CDR2 SYDVKM. Between the trimmed V and J ends, which lost 5 bases and 4 bases, there was a span of 18 bases. This CDR3 comprises 16 residues. This specimen belongs to a study of blood T cell repertoires in COVID-19.

The clonotype comes from a woman older than 75 with active COVID-19. The sample was peripheral blood. J is TRBJ1-5 and V is TRBV28, with unresolved D. As DNA, the CDR3 is TGTGCCAGCAGTCCCCTGGTCACGGCCAGGAATCAGCCCCAGCATTTT. This translates into CASSPLVTARNQPQHF. The full variable domain, completed using reference TRBV28 and TRBJ1-5, is DVKVTQSSRYLVKRTGEKVFLECVQDMDHENMFWYRQDPGLGLRLIYFSYDVKMKEKGDIPEGYSVSREKKERFSLILESASTNQTSMYLCASSPLVTARNQPQHFGDGTRLSIL.